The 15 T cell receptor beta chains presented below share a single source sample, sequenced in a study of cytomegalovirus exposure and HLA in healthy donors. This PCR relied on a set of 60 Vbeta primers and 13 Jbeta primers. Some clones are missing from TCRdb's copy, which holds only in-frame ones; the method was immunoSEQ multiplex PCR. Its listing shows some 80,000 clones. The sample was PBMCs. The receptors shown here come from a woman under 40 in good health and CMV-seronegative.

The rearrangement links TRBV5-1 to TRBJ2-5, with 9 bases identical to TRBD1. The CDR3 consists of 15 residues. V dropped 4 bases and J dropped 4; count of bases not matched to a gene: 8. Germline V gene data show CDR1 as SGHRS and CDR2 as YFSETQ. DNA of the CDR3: TGCGCCAGCAGCACCGGACAGGGGCAGGGAGAGACCCAGTACTTC. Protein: CASSTGQGQGETQYF.

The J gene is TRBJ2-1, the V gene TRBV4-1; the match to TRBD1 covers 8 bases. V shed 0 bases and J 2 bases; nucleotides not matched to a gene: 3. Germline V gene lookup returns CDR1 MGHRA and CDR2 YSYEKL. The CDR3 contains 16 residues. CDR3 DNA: TGCGCCAGCAGCCAAGAGGACAGGGCGGCCTACAATGAGCAGTTCTTC. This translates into CASSQEDRAAYNEQFF.

As DNA, the CDR3 is TGTGCCAGCAGTTTCACAGGGTTGGGCACTGAAGCTTTCTTT. Translation: CASSFTGLGTEAFF. This sequence joins TRBV27 and TRBJ1-1, with a possible D match to TRBD1 (6 bases). V gave up 3 bases and J gave up 4 bases, with 12 bases separating them. Looked up from germline, CDR1 is MNHEY and CDR2 is SMNVEV (reference sequence). This CDR3 region has 14 residues.

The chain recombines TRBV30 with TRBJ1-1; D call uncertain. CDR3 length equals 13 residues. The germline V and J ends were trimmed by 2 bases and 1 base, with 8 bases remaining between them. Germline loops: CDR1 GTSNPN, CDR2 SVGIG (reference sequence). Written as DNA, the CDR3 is TGTGCCTGGAGTCCCACATCGAACACTGAAGCTTTCTTT. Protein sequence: CAWSPTSNTEAFF.

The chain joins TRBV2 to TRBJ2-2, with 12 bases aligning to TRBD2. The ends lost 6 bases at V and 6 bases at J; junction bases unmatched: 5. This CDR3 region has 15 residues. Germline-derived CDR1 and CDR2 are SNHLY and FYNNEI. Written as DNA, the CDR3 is TGTGCCAGCAGACGACTAGCGGGAGTACCCGGGGAGCTGTTTTTT. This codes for CASRRLAGVPGELFF.

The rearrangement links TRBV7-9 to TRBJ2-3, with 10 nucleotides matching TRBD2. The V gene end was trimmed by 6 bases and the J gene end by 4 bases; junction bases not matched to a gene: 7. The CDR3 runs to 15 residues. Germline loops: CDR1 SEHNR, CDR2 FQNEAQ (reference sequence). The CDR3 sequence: CASSLTSGDADTQYF. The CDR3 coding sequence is TGTGCCAGCAGTCTTACTAGCGGGGACGCAGATACGCAGTATTTT.

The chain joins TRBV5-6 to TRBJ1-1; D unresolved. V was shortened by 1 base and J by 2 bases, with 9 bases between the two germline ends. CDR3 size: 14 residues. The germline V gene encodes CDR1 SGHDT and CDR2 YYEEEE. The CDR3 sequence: CASSLTLRNTEAFF. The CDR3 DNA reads TGTGCCAGCAGCTTGACACTACGAAACACTGAAGCTTTCTTT.

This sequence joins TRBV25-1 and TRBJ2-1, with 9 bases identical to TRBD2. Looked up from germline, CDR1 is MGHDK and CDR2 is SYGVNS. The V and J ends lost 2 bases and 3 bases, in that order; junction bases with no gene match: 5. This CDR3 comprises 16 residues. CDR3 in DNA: TGTGCCAGCAGTGAAATAGCGGGAGCAAACTACAATGAGCAGTTCTTC. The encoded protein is CASSEIAGANYNEQFF.

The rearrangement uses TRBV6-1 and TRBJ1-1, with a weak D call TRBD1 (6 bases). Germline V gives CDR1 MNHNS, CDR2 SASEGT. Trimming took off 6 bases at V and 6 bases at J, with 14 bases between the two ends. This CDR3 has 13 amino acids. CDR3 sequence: CASSDTGWAEAFF. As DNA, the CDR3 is TGTGCCAGCAGCGATACAGGGTGGGCTGAAGCTTTCTTT.

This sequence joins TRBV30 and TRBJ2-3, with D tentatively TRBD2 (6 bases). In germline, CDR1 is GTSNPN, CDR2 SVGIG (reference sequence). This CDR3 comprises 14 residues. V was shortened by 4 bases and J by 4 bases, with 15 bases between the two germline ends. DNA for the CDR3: TGTGCCTGGAAAGGCGCGGTAGCGGCAGATACGCAGTATTTT. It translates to CAWKGAVAADTQYF.

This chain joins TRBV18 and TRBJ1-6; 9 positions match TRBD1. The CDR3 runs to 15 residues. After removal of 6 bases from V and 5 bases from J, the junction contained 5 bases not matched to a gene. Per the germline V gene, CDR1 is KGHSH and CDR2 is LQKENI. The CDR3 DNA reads TGTGCCAGCTCCCGACAGGGGGAGAATAATTCACCCCTCCACTTT. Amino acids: CASSRQGENNSPLHF.

The CDR3 DNA is TGTGCCAGCAGCATTAGGGAGGCCACAGATACGCAGTATTTT. Translating it yields CASSIREATDTQYF. The V gene is TRBV7-6, the J gene TRBJ2-3, with D possibly matching TRBD2 (6 bases). Germline CDR1 is SGHVS and CDR2 is FNYEAQ. The CDR3 spans 14 residues. V was shortened by 5 bases and J by 2 bases, with 11 bases between the two germline ends.

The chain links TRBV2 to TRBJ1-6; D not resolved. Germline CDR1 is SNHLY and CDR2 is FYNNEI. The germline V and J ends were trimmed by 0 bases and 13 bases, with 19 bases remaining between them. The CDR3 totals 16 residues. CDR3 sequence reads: CASSEAPPTGNTPLHF. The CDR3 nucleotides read TGTGCCAGCAGTGAAGCACCCCCAACGGGGAACACGCCCCTCCACTTT.

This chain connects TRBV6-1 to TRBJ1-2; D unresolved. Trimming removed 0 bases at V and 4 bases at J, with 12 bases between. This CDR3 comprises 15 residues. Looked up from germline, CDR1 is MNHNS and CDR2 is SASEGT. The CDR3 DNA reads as TGTGCCAGCAGTGAAGCGCAGCCGGGGAGCTATGGCTACACCTTC. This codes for CASSEAQPGSYGYTF.

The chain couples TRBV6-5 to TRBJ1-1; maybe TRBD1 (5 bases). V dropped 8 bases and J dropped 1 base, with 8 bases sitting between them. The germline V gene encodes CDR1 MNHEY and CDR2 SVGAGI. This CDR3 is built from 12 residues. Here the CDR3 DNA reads TGTGCCAGCCTTGGACAGAACACTGAAGCTTTCTTT. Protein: CASLGQNTEAFF.